This T cell receptor beta chain appears in the sequencing data of a study of blood T cells in healthy people across ages. Across the whole study: About one barcoded beta molecule per two T cells was the capture yield of template switching.

A second roughly 6 to 12 cycle PCR used barcoded and J-beta primers. One entry per CDR3 protein results from TCRdb running MiXCR on the 5' RACE reads. Among roughly 1,000,000 distinct CDR3 sequences listed, approximately 25% were seen once. Every sample had a minimum of 6.5 million PBMCs isolated. V was pared by 0 bases and J by 7 bases, with 18 bases between. Germline CDR1 and CDR2: DFQATT and SNEGSKA (reference sequence). The CDR3 spans 15 residues. These data were also filed under a second study, of T cells of mothers and their children. As that report states: Three healthy Caucasian mothers and their six children were the donors.

The chain joins TRBV20-1 to TRBJ2-5; D possibly corresponds to TRBD2 (7 bases). The material sequenced was blood. This receptor was obtained from a girl aged 2 to 10 in good health. The CDR3 DNA follows: TGCAGTGCTAGAGATCAGGAAGGGGGGGAGGTGACCCAGTACTTC. Protein product: CSARDQEGGEVTQYF.